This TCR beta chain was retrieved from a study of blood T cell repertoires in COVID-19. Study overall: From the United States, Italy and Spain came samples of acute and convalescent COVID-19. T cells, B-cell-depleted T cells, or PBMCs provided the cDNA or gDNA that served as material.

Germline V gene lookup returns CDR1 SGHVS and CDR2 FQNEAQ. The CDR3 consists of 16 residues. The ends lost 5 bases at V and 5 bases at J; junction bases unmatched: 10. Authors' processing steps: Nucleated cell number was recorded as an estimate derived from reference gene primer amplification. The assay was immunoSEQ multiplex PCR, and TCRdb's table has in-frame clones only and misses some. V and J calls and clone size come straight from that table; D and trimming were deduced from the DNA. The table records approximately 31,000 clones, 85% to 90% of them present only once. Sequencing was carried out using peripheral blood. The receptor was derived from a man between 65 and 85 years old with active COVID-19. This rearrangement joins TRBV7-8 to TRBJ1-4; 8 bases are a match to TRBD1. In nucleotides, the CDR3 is TGTGCCAGCAGCCCAAGCCGGACAGGGCTCAATGAAAAACTGTTTTTT. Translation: CASSPSRTGLNEKLFF.